This T cell receptor beta chain was obtained from a study of PD-1 blockade in classical Hodgkin lymphoma. Generated by immunoSEQ multiplex PCR, the TCRdb table keeps only in-frame clones and is missing some. The sample contains about 46,000 clones, approximately 90% of which appear only once. CDR1 SGHTA and CDR2 FQGTGA come from the germline V gene. Losses at the gene ends were 4 bases for V and 0 bases for J; bases not matched to a gene: 0. This CDR3 region has 15 residues. Specified time point: newly diagnosed, previously untreated cHL patient sample. This sequence joins TRBV7-3 and TRBJ2-1; 10 bases agree with TRBD1. The material sequenced was peripheral blood mononuclear cells (PBMCs). The sequence was collected from a human donor with classical Hodgkin lymphoma. The DNA of the CDR3 is TGTGCCAGCAGCTGGACAGGGGGCTCCTACAATGAGCAGTTCTTC. Translation gives CASSWTGGSYNEQFF.